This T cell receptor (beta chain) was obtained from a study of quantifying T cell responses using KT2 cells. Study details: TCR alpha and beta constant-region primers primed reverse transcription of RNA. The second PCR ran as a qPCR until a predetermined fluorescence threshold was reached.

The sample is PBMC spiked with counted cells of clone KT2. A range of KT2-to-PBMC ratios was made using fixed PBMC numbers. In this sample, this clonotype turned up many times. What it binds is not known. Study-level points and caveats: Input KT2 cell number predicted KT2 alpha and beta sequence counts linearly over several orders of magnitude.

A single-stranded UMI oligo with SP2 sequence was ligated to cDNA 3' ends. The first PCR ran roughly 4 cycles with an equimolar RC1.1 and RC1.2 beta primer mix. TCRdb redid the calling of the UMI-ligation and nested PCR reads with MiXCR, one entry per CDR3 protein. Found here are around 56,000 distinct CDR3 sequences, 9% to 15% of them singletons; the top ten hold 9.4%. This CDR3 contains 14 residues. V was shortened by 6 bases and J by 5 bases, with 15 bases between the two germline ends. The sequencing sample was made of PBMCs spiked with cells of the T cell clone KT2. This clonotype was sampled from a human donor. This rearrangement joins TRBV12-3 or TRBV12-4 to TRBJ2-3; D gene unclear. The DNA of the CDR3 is TGTGCCAGCAGCCCGTTCGGTGGAGAAGATACGCAGTATTTT. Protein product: CASSPFGGEDTQYF.